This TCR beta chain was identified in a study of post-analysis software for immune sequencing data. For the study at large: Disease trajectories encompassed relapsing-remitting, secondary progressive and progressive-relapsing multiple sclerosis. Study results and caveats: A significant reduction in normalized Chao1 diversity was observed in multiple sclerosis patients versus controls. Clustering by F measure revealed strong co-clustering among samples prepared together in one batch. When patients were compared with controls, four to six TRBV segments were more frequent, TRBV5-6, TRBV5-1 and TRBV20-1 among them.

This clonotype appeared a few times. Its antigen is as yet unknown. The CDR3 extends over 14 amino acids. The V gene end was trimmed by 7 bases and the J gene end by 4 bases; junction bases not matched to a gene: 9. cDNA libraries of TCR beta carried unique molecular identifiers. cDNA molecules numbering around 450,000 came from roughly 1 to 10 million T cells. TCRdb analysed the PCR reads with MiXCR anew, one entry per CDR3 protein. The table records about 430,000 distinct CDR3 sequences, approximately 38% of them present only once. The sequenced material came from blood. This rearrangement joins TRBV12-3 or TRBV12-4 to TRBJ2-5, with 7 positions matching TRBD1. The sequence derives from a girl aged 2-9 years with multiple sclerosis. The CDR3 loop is CASTGTDLRETQYF. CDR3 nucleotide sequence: TGTGCCAGCACCGGGACAGATCTTCGAGAGACCCAGTACTTC.